These 28 T cell receptor beta chains were all obtained from the same sample, sequenced in a study of molecular identifiers for immune sequencing clone quantification. TCRdb itself ran the PCR reads through MiXCR, one entry per CDR3 protein. The sample lists about 630,000 distinct CDR3 sequences; about 25% were seen once. Sequenced: naive CD8+ T cells from blood, with Jurkat cell RNA spiked in. Subset of the sample: FACS-sorted CD8+CD4-CCR7+CD45RA+ naive T cells. Receptors originate from a human donor in good health. Some libraries in this study had Jurkat cell RNA spiked in.

This clonotype was seen a handful of times. The chain links TRBV10-3 to TRBJ2-1; D remains ambiguous. This CDR3 contains 12 residues. Trimming removed 1 base from V and 7 bases from J, with 5 bases in between. Germline loops: CDR1 ENHRY, CDR2 SYGVKD. The CDR3 bases are TGTGCCATCAGTGAGTGGGGAAATGAGCAGTTCTTC. Amino acids: CAISEWGNEQFF.

J is TRBJ2-5 and V is TRBV27, with a weak D call TRBD1 (5 bases). This CDR3 contains 14 residues. CDR1 MNHEY and CDR2 SMNVEV come from the germline V gene (reference sequence). Trimming removed 4 bases at V and 5 bases at J, with 14 bases between. The CDR3 sequence is CASSYTSGMETQYF. CDR3 in DNA: TGTGCCAGCAGTTACACCTCAGGGATGGAGACCCAGTACTTC.

The chain links TRBV28 to TRBJ2-1; no clear D. CDR1 and CDR2 from the germline V gene are MDHEN and SYDVKM. The CDR3 has 12 amino acids. V was trimmed by 11 bases and J by 9 bases, leaving 17 bases between them. CDR3 loop: CACGGRLGEQFF. CDR3 DNA sequence: TGTGCCTGCGGCGGCCGTCTCGGTGAGCAGTTCTTC.

Concerning this clonotype itself: This could be a read error, since a much larger clone is one nucleotide away. The CDR3 here is CASRSEYQETQYF. The CDR3 DNA reads TGTGCCAGCAGGTCAGAGTACCAAGAGACCCAGTACTTC. This chain links TRBV5-6 with TRBJ2-5; D remains ambiguous. CDR3 length equals 13 residues. Trimming took 5 bases from V and 0 from J, leaving 8 bases between them. Germline CDR1 is SGHDT and CDR2 is YYEEEE. The whole variable domain, remainder taken from reference TRBV5-6 and TRBJ2-5, is DAGVTQSPTHLIKTRGQQVTLRCSPKSGHDTVSWYQQALGQGPQFIFQYYEEEERQRGNFPDRFSGHQFPNYSSELNVNALLLGDSALYLCASRSEYQETQYFGPGTRLLVL.

The table lists this clonotype with many counts. This chain connects TRBV10-3 to TRBJ2-1; 8 nucleotides align to TRBD2. With 6 bases clipped from V and 8 bases from J, the junction kept 12 bases outside the gene matches. The V gene's germline CDR1 is ENHRY and CDR2 SYGVKD. The CDR3 runs 15 residues. This CDR3 reads CAISLAGPPVDEQFF. In DNA, the CDR3 is TGTGCCATCAGCTTAGCGGGACCCCCAGTGGATGAGCAGTTCTTC.

This clonotype was found many times. This rearrangement joins TRBV29-1 to TRBJ2-3, with unresolved D. The germline gives CDR1 SQVTM, CDR2 ANQGSEA. The CDR3 is 14 residues long. Trimming took off 7 bases at V and 2 bases at J, with 16 bases between the two ends. The CDR3 DNA sequence: TGCAGCGCCCGGACCCTTCTTTACACAGATACGCAGTATTTT. Its translation is CSARTLLYTDTQYF.

This clonotype was picked up a small number of times. V and J are TRBV7-9 and TRBJ1-1; TRBD1 is a possible D gene (6 bases). The CDR3 length is 13 residues. Germline loops: CDR1 SEHNR, CDR2 FQNEAQ (reference sequence). With 8 bases removed from V and 6 bases from J, the gap between germline ends came to 16 bases. Written as DNA, the CDR3 is TGTGCCAGCCGCCCGGGTAGGGGGTCTGAAGCTTTCTTT. Translating gives CASRPGRGSEAFF.

A few counts support this clonotype. V and J are TRBV3-1 and TRBJ2-5, with 7 bases lining up with TRBD2. There are 13 residues in the CDR3. Trimming removed 3 bases from V and 5 bases from J; junction bases left unmatched: 3. Looked up from germline, CDR1 is LGHDT and CDR2 is YNNKEL (reference sequence). CDR3 bases: TGTGCCAGCAGCCATGGGGGGGAGGAGACCCAGTACTTC. Encoded protein: CASSHGGEETQYF.

The chain uses TRBV5-3 and TRBJ2-7, with 11 bases aligning to TRBD1. TRBV5-3 is an ORF; its function is uncertain. V trimming: 10 bases; J trimming: 4 bases; junction bases outside the gene matches: 16. The CDR3 consists of 16 residues. Here the CDR3 DNA reads TGTGCCGGCAGCCCGATCGGGACAGGGGGTATTTACGAGCAGTACTTC. Its translation: CAGSPIGTGGIYEQYF.

This clonotype has at least ten counts. The chain joins TRBV28 to TRBJ2-3; D gene ambiguous. V was pared by 3 bases and J by 8 bases, with 6 bases between. The CDR3 length is 11 residues. From germline, CDR1 is MDHEN and CDR2 SYDVKM. The CDR3 here is CASSFSTTQYF. The CDR3 bases are TGTGCCAGCAGTTTCAGTACTACGCAGTATTTT.

This clonotype has just a few counts. CDR3 loop: CATSQGDKNIQYF. Written as DNA, the CDR3 is TGTGCCACCAGTCAGGGGGACAAAAACATTCAGTACTTC. This sequence joins TRBV15 and TRBJ2-4, with 7 bases that match TRBD1. The CDR3 loop spans 13 amino acids. Germline lookup yields CDR1 LNHNV and CDR2 YYDKDF (reference sequence). The J segment lost 3 bases and the V segment lost 6 bases, leaving 2 bases of the junction unmatched.

Concerning this clonotype itself: A read error may explain this, as a much larger clone is one base away. The CDR3 carries no conserved terminal phenylalanine or tryptophan, so it likely arises from a read error. This chain connects TRBV4-1 to TRBJ1-1; possible D gene TRBD1, 5 bases. This CDR3 region has 11 residues. V was pared by 3 bases and J by 10 bases, with 9 bases between. Germline lookup yields CDR1 MGHRA and CDR2 YSYEKL. The CDR3 DNA reads TGCGCCAGCAGCCAGGGGCTACTAGCTTTCTTA. Translation gives CASSQGLLAFL.

This clonotype was seen a handful of times. The chain recombines TRBV12-3 or TRBV12-4 with TRBJ2-7, with TRBD1 as a possible D gene (6 bases). The CDR3 contains 14 residues. The V end lost 4 bases, the J end lost 7 bases, and 17 bases lay between the germline ends. CDR3 sequence: CASSSGTREGEQYF. Written as DNA, the CDR3 is TGTGCCAGCAGTTCCGGGACACGGGAAGGGGAGCAGTACTTC.

A few counts support this clonotype. V and J are TRBV7-9 and TRBJ2-7; TRBD2 agrees at 13 bases. There are 16 residues in the CDR3. Germline loops: CDR1 SEHNR, CDR2 FQNEAQ (reference sequence). Losses at the gene ends were 6 bases for V and 3 bases for J; bases not matched to a gene: 8. This CDR3 is CASSSGTSGVSYEQYF. CDR3 bases: TGTGCCAGCAGTTCCGGGACTAGCGGGGTAAGCTACGAGCAGTACTTC.

This clonotype was observed at least ten times. The chain couples TRBV29-1 to TRBJ1-1; 9 bases are shared with TRBD1. The germline V gene encodes CDR1 SQVTM and CDR2 ANQGSEA. This CDR3 is built from 15 residues. The trim removed 4 bases at V and 4 bases at J, leaving 10 bases unmatched. For the CDR3, the DNA is TGCAGCGTTGCCGGGACAGGGTTTGGGTTCACTGAAGCTTTCTTT. Protein sequence: CSVAGTGFGFTEAFF.

This clonotype has at least ten counts. The chain recombines TRBV20-1 with TRBJ2-7, with D perhaps matching TRBD2 (5 bases). With 3 bases removed from V and 1 base from J, the gap between germline ends came to 13 bases. Germline-derived CDR1 and CDR2 are DFQATT and SNEGSKA (reference sequence). CDR3 size: 14 residues. The CDR3 protein is CSASVHEGSYEQYF. The CDR3 DNA reads TGCAGTGCTAGTGTCCATGAGGGATCCTACGAGCAGTACTTC.

This clonotype was recorded many times. The chain recombines TRBV20-1 with TRBJ2-7, with a weak D call TRBD1 (5 bases). The germline gives CDR1 DFQATT, CDR2 SNEGSKA (reference sequence). V was clipped by 0 bases and J by 5 bases, with 8 bases between them. This CDR3 spans 12 amino acids. The CDR3 sequence: CSARDQGHEQYF. The CDR3 bases are TGCAGTGCTAGAGACCAGGGCCACGAGCAGTACTTC.

In regard to this clonotype: A read error may explain this, as a much larger clone is one base away. The chain couples TRBV6-5 to TRBJ2-7; 14 bases map to TRBD2. Germline loops: CDR1 MNHEY, CDR2 SVGAGI. The CDR3 contains 16 residues. The CDR3 loop is CASSYSGLAGGSEQHF. CDR3 bases: TGTGCCAGCAGTTACTCCGGACTAGCGGGGGGATCCGAGCAGCACTTC.

This clonotype has a count of ten or more. The rearrangement links TRBV11-2 to TRBJ2-5; TRBD1 agrees at 10 bases. Looked up from germline, CDR1 is SGHAT and CDR2 is FQNNGV. This CDR3 contains 19 residues. Trimming took 0 bases from V and 0 from J; bases not matched to a gene: 10. The CDR3 region has the DNA TGTGCCAGCAGCTTAGATCCGCTTTGGGACAGGGGACACCAAGAGACCCAGTACTTC. Translated, it gives CASSLDPLWDRGHQETQYF.

Remarks on this clonotype: Just one base apart from a much larger clone, this may be a read error. V gene TRBV20-1 combines with J gene TRBJ2-7, with D perhaps given as TRBD1 or TRBD2 (5 bases each). Germline V gene lookup returns CDR1 DFQATT and CDR2 SNEGSKA (reference sequence). This CDR3 region has 12 residues. The V and J ends lost 5 bases and 2 bases respectively, with 10 bases between them. CDR3 sequence (DNA): TGCAGTGCTGCCGGGGCAGCCTACGAGCAGTACTTC. This translates into CSAAGAAYEQYF.

This clonotype was detected ten times or more. The J gene is TRBJ2-7, the V gene TRBV20-1; TRBD2 agrees at 10 bases. The germline V gene has CDR1 DFQATT and CDR2 SNEGSKA (reference sequence). Losses at the gene ends were 6 bases for V and 3 bases for J; bases not matched to a gene: 17. The CDR3 has 17 residues. This chain's CDR3 is CSAQEGPSGSSSYEQYF. The CDR3 DNA reads TGCAGTGCCCAAGAAGGGCCTAGCGGGAGTAGTAGCTACGAGCAGTACTTC.

CDR3 nucleotide sequence: TGTGCCAGCAGCGCCCAGTGGGGGGCGGACACCGGGGAGCTGTTTTTT. This codes for CASSAQWGADTGELFF. The V call is TRBV9, the J call TRBJ2-2, with D perhaps being TRBD1 or TRBD2 (6 bases each). CDR1 is SGDLS, CDR2 YYNGEE, per germline. Trimming stripped 3 bases from V and 3 bases from J, with 15 bases between. This CDR3 spans 16 amino acids.

This clonotype was counted between two and nine times. The chain uses TRBV24-1 and TRBJ1-1; D may be TRBD1 (5 bases). The CDR3 extends over 13 amino acids. V was cut by 3 bases and J by 4 bases, with 8 bases left in between. The germline gives CDR1 KGHDR, CDR2 SFDVKD. This chain's CDR3 is CATSDRGATEAFF. CDR3 coding DNA: TGTGCCACCAGTGATCGAGGGGCCACTGAAGCTTTCTTT.

The rearrangement links TRBV27 to TRBJ1-1; D unclear. The CDR3 length is 13 residues. Germline CDR1 reads MNHEY; CDR2 reads SMNVEV (reference sequence). Trimming shortened V by 3 bases and J by 3 bases, and 8 bases separated the two germline ends. As DNA, the CDR3 is TGTGCCAGCAGTTTTATGGGTTACACTGAAGCTTTCTTT. Its translation: CASSFMGYTEAFF.

Only a few counts were recorded for this clonotype. The chain links TRBV19 to TRBJ2-7, with 9 bases lining up with TRBD1. Germline V lookup: CDR1 LNHDA, CDR2 SQIVND (reference sequence). The CDR3 is 16 amino acids. The V segment lost 3 bases and the J segment 3 bases; nucleotides outside the gene matches: 9. The CDR3 is CASSIGGQGFYYEQYF. DNA for the CDR3: TGTGCCAGTAGTATCGGGGGACAGGGATTTTACTACGAGCAGTACTTC.

This sequence joins TRBV11-2 and TRBJ2-1; 7 bases agree with TRBD1. The germline V gene has CDR1 SGHAT and CDR2 FQNNGV. V gave up 0 bases and J gave up 1 base; unmatched junction bases: 3. The CDR3 has 16 amino acids. The CDR3 nucleotides read TGTGCCAGCAGCTTAGATCTGGGACAGTCCTACAATGAGCAGTTCTTC. Translated: CASSLDLGQSYNEQFF.

This clonotype has just one count. The V gene is TRBV20-1, the J gene TRBJ2-7; D perhaps matches TRBD1 (5 bases). V gave up 5 bases and J gave up 0 bases, with 17 bases separating them. This CDR3 is built from 15 residues. Per the germline V gene, CDR1 is DFQATT and CDR2 is SNEGSKA (reference sequence). The CDR3, as DNA: TGCAGTGCTCCCAACGACAGAACCCACTCCTACGAGCAGTACTTC. Translated: CSAPNDRTHSYEQYF.

This clonotype appeared a few times. The chain has TRBV4-1 and TRBJ2-3; D call uncertain. Germline CDR1 and CDR2: MGHRA and YSYEKL. The CDR3 has 12 amino acids. V was trimmed by 3 bases and J by 6 bases, leaving 7 bases between them. CDR3 in amino acids: CASSQRRDTQYF. In nucleotides, the CDR3 is TGCGCCAGCAGCCAGCGTCGCGATACGCAGTATTTT.